This TCR beta chain was captured in a study of blood T cell repertoires in COVID-19. The wider study: Some COVID-19 samples were acute and others convalescent; all came from the United States, Italy and Spain. T cells, B-cell-depleted T cells, or PBMCs provided the cDNA or gDNA that served as material.

Original data processing: Nucleated cell number was recorded as an estimate derived from reference gene primer amplification. Measured with immunoSEQ multiplex PCR; TCRdb has only the in-frame clones, and not every one. V and J calls and clone size come straight from that table; D and trimming were deduced from the DNA. The table has about 34,000 clones, approximately 91% seen once. In germline, CDR1 is LGHNT, CDR2 FRNRAP. CDR3 length equals 12 residues. V lost 1 base and J 3 bases, leaving 3 bases between the germline ends. The V call is TRBV12-5, the J call TRBJ1-1, with unresolved D. Sequenced input: peripheral blood. The TCR sequence derives from an older man with active COVID-19. CDR3 sequence reads: CASGLDYTEAFF. The CDR3 DNA follows: TGTGCTAGTGGTTTGGACTACACTGAAGCTTTCTTT.